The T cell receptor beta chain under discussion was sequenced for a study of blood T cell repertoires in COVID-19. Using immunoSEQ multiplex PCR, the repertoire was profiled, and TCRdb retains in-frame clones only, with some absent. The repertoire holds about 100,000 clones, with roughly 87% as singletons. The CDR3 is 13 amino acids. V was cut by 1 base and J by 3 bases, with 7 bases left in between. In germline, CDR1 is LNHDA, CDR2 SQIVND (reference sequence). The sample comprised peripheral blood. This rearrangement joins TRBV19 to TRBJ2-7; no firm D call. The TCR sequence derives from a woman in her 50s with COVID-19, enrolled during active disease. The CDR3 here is CASSIADHYEQYF. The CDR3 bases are TGTGCCAGTAGTATAGCAGATCACTACGAGCAGTACTTC.